What follows are 9 T cell receptor beta chains derived from one specimen sequenced in a study of cytomegalovirus exposure and HLA in healthy donors. The PCR made use of 60 Vbeta and 13 Jbeta primers. The repertoire was sequenced with immunoSEQ multiplex PCR; TCRdb's copy has only in-frame clones and lacks some. The data contain approximately 150,000 clones, 70% to 80% of them singletons. The sample consisted of PBMCs. These receptors all come from a man aged 35 to 55 in good health and CMV-seronegative.

The rearrangement links TRBV30 to TRBJ1-3; perhaps TRBD1 as D (6 bases). V lost 1 base and J 0 bases, leaving 13 bases between the germline ends. Looked up from germline, CDR1 is GTSNPN and CDR2 is SVGIG (reference sequence). The CDR3 runs 16 residues. CDR3 sequence reads: CAWSGGHLSSGNTIYF. CDR3 nucleotide sequence: TGTGCCTGGAGTGGGGGACACCTGAGCTCTGGAAACACCATATATTTT.

The genes are TRBV5-4 and TRBJ2-1, with 8 positions matching TRBD2. Germline V gives CDR1 SGHNT, CDR2 YYREEE (reference sequence). With V trimmed by 4 bases and J by 7 bases, 7 bases remained unmatched. The CDR3 runs 14 residues. The CDR3 reads CASSPDIAGNEQFF. The CDR3 DNA follows: TGTGCCAGCAGCCCGGATATAGCGGGGAATGAGCAGTTCTTC.

In its sample, this clone was seen once. The chain employs TRBV6-5 and TRBJ2-3; 11 bases line up with TRBD1. The CDR3 loop spans 14 amino acids. Germline trimming cut 6 bases from V and 4 bases from J; bases unmatched to any gene: 3. Germline CDR1 MNHEY, CDR2 SVGAGI. The CDR3 protein is CASRLGQGADTQYF. The CDR3 DNA reads as TGTGCCAGCAGACTGGGACAGGGGGCAGATACGCAGTATTTT.

The gene calls are TRBV5-1 and TRBJ2-1, with 8 nucleotides matching TRBD1. The CDR3 has 17 amino acids. V lost 3 bases, J lost 4 bases, and 12 bases stayed unmatched. Germline V gene lookup returns CDR1 SGHRS and CDR2 YFSETQ. This CDR3 is CASSSKRQGNRYNEQFF. The DNA of the CDR3 is TGCGCCAGCAGCTCGAAGAGACAGGGGAATAGATACAATGAGCAGTTCTTC.

V is TRBV7-6 and J is TRBJ1-1, with 7 bases that match TRBD1. This CDR3 is built from 14 residues. Germline CDR1 SGHVS, CDR2 FNYEAQ. Trimming took 5 bases from V and 2 from J; bases not matched to a gene: 5. This CDR3 reads CASSQGTANTEAFF. The CDR3 DNA reads TGTGCCAGCAGCCAGGGGACAGCCAACACTGAAGCTTTCTTT.

In its sample, this clone was seen once. This chain links TRBV2 with TRBJ2-3; 11 nucleotides line up with TRBD1. Per the germline V gene, CDR1 is SNHLY and CDR2 is FYNNEI. V was clipped by 8 bases and J by 6 bases; unmatched bases: 4. The CDR3 loop spans 13 amino acids. The CDR3, as DNA: TGTGCCAGCTGCGGACAGGGGGCGGATACGCAGTATTTT. This codes for CASCGQGADTQYF.

This clone was seen a few times. The gene calls are TRBV2 and TRBJ2-3, with D perhaps matching TRBD1 (5 bases). The CDR3 contains 10 residues. Trimming removed 7 bases at V and 6 bases at J, with 5 bases between. Germline CDR1 and CDR2: SNHLY and FYNNEI. CDR3 in amino acids: CASNRDTQYF. CDR3 in DNA: TGTGCCAGCAACAGGGATACGCAGTATTTT.

A single count supports this clone. This chain uses TRBV30 with TRBJ1-3; 9 bases are a match to TRBD1. The junction had 15 bases not matched to a gene; V was cut back by 8 bases and J by 4 bases. Germline-derived CDR1 and CDR2 are GTSNPN and SVGIG (reference sequence). The CDR3 totals 16 residues. In nucleotides, the CDR3 is TGTGCCCGCCGGGACAGGGAGTTCTCGGGGGGAAACACCATATATTTT. Its translation is CARRDREFSGGNTIYF.

The V gene is TRBV4-1, the J gene TRBJ2-5; 7 bases are shared with TRBD1. The J call is uncertain, as TRBJ2-7 better fits the DNA end. This CDR3 is 16 amino acids long. CDR1 MGHRA and CDR2 YSYEKL come from the germline V gene. The CDR3 sequence is CASSQLRDSRSYEQYF. The CDR3 DNA sequence: TGCGCCAGCAGCCAGCTGAGGGACAGTCGTTCCTACGAGCAGTACTTC.